This T cell receptor beta chain was sequenced for a study of radiotherapy plus CTLA-4 blockade in lung cancer. Across the study: With less than 40% of patients having disease control, objective responses were seen in less than 20%. Whole-study results and caveats: After radiotherapy and ipilimumab, tumor-derived clones expanded in peripheral blood. Early clone dynamics of blood T cells, plus interferon-beta, reportedly predicted response best.

Profiling relied on immunoSEQ multiplex PCR, and the TCRdb table lists in-frame clones only, not all of them. The sample includes more than 95,000 clones, around 74% of them seen just once. Germline V lookup: CDR1 MNHEY, CDR2 SVGAGI. The germline V and J ends were trimmed by 3 bases and 1 base, with 12 bases remaining between them. The CDR3 loop spans 15 amino acids. Patients had chemo-refractory metastatic non-small-cell lung cancer and received focal radiation plus CTLA-4 blockade that used ipilimumab. Comment on this clone: Its specificity is unknown.

Sequences were derived from peripheral blood, sampled from a patient treated with radiotherapy plus ipilimumab. The receptor was isolated from a human donor with non-small cell lung cancer who had a partial response to radiotherapy plus ipilimumab. Some clones in this sample may be carry-over from other donors' samples. This chain joins TRBV6-5 and TRBJ1-1; possibly TRBD1 for D (6 bases). The CDR3 region is CASSYFSGENTEAFF. The CDR3 DNA sequence: TGTGCCAGCAGTTATTTCTCAGGGGAGAACACTGAAGCTTTCTTT.